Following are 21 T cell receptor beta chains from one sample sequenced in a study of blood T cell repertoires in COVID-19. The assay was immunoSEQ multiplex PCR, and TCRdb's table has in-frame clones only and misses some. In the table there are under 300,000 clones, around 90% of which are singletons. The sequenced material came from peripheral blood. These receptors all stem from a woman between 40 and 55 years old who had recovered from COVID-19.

DNA for the CDR3: TGTGCCAGCAGCCCAAGACTAGCGGGAGGGCCAGCACGAGATACGCAGTATTTT. Protein: CASSPRLAGGPARDTQYF. The genes are TRBV11-2 and TRBJ2-3, with 14 nucleotides matching TRBD2. The CDR3 covers 18 residues. CDR1 is SGHAT and CDR2 is FQNNGV in the germline V gene. J lost 5 bases, V lost 5 bases, and 12 bases had no gene match.

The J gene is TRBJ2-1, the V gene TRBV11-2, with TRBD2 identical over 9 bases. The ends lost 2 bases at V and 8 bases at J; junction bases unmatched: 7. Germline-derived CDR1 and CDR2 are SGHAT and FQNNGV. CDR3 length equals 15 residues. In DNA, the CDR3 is TGTGCCAGCAGCTTAACCGGGACTAGCTTTCATGAGCAGTTCTTC. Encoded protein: CASSLTGTSFHEQFF.

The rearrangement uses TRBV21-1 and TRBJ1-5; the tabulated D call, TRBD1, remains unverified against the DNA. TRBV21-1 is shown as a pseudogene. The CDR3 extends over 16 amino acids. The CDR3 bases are TGTGCCAGCAGCAAACGGGACAGCACCGACAATCAGCCCCAGCATTTT. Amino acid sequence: CASSKRDSTDNQPQHF.

The CDR3 loop reads CASSLPMADYNEQFF. CDR3 coding DNA: TGTGCCAGCAGTTTACCCATGGCTGACTACAATGAGCAGTTCTTC. The chain carries TRBV27 and TRBJ2-1; D is undetermined. The V gene's germline CDR1 is MNHEY and CDR2 SMNVEV (reference sequence). The CDR3 consists of 15 residues. V was cut by 2 bases and J by 3 bases, with 11 bases left in between.

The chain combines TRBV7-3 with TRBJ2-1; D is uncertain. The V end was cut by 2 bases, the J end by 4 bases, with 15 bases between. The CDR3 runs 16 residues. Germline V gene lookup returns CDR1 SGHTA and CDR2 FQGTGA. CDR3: CASSLESVSQYNEQFF. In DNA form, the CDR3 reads TGTGCCAGCAGCTTAGAGAGCGTCTCTCAATACAATGAGCAGTTCTTC.

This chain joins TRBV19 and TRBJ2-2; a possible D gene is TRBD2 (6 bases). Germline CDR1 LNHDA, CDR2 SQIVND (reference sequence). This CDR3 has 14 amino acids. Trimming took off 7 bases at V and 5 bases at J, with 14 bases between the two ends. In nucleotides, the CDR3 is TGTGCCAGTACGACGGGAGTGGTAACCGGGGAGCTGTTTTTT. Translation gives CASTTGVVTGELFF.

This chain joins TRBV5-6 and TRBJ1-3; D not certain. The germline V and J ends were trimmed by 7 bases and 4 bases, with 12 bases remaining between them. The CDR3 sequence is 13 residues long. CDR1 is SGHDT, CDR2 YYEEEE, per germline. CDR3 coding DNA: TGTGCCAGCTCCGGACGGGGAGGAAACACCATATATTTT. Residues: CASSGRGGNTIYF.

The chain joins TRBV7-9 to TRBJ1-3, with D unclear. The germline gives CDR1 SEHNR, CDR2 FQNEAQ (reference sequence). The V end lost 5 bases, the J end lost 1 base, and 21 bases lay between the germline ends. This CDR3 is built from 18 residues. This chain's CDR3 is CASSISAGRTASGNTIYF. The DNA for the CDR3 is TGTGCCAGCAGCATAAGCGCGGGCCGGACGGCGTCTGGAAACACCATATATTTT.

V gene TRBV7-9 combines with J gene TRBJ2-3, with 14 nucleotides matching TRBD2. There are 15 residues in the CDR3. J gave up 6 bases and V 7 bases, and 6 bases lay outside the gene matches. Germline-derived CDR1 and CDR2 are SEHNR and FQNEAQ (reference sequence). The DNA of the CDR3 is TGTGCCAGCACCCGACTAGCGGGAGGGCCCGATACGCAGTATTTT. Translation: CASTRLAGGPDTQYF.

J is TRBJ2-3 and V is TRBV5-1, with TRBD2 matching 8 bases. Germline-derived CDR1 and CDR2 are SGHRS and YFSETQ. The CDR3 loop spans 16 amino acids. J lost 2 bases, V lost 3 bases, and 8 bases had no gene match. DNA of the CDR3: TGCGCCAGCAGCTCAACTAGCGGCTTGGCCACAGATACGCAGTATTTT. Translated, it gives CASSSTSGLATDTQYF. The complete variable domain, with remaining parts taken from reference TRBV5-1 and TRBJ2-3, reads KAGVTQTPRYLIKTRGQQVTLSCSPISGHRSVSWYQQTPGQGLQFLFEYFSETQRNKGNFPGRFSGRQFSNSRSEMNVSTLELGDSALYLCASSSTSGLATDTQYFGPGTRLTVL.

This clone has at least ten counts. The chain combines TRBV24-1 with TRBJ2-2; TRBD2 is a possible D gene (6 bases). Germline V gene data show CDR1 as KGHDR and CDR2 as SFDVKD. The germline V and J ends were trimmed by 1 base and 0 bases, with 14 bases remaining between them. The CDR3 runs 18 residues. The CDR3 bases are TGTGCCACCAGTGATTTCACGGCGGGATTCGCGAACACCGGGGAGCTGTTTTTT. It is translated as CATSDFTAGFANTGELFF.

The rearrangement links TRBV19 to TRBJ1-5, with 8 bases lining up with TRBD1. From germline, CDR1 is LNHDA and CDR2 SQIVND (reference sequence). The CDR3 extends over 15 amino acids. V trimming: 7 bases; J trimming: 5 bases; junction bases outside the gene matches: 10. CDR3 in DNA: TGTGCCAGTAAACGCGCCAGGGGGCCAGATCAGCCCCAGCATTTT. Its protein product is CASKRARGPDQPQHF.

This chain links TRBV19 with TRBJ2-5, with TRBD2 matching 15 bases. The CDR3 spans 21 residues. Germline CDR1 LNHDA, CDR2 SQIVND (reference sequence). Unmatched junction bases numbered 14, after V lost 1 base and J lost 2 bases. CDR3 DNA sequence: TGTGCCAGTAGTATAGCATATCAGACCGGACTAGCGGGAGGGTGGCAAGAGACCCAGTACTTC. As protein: CASSIAYQTGLAGGWQETQYF.

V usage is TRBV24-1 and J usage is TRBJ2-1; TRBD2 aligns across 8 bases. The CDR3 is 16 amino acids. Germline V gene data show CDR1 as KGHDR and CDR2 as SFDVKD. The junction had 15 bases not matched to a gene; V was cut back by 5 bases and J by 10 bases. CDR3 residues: CATSVGAGASRGEQFF. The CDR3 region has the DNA TGTGCCACCAGTGTGGGAGCGGGAGCCTCTCGGGGGGAGCAGTTCTTC.

The CDR3 region is CASSPTGGREQFF. The CDR3 DNA sequence: TGTGCCAGTAGTCCGACGGGGGGCAGGGAGCAGTTCTTC. The chain joins TRBV19 to TRBJ2-1, with D tentatively TRBD2 (7 bases). The CDR3 spans 13 residues. Germline V gene data show CDR1 as LNHDA and CDR2 as SQIVND (reference sequence). V was cut by 5 bases and J by 10 bases, with 15 bases left in between.

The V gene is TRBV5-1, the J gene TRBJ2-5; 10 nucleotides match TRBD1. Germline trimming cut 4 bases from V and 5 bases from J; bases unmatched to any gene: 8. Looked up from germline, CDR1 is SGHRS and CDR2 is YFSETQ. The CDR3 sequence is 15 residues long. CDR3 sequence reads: CASSKMTGGPETQYF. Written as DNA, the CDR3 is TGCGCCAGCAGCAAAATGACAGGGGGCCCGGAGACCCAGTACTTC.

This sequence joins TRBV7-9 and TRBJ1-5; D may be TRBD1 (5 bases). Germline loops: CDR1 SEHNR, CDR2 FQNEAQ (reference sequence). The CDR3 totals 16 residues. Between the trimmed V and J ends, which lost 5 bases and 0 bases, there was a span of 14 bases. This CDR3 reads CASSAASGASNQPQHF. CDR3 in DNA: TGTGCCAGCAGCGCAGCGAGCGGGGCTAGCAATCAGCCCCAGCATTTT.

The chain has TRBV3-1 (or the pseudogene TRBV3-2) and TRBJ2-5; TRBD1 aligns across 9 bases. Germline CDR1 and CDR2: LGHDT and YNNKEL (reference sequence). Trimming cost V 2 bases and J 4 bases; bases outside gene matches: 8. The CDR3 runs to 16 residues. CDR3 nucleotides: TGTGCCAGCAGCCAACTAGGACAGGGGCGGGGAGAGACCCAGTACTTC. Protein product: CASSQLGQGRGETQYF.

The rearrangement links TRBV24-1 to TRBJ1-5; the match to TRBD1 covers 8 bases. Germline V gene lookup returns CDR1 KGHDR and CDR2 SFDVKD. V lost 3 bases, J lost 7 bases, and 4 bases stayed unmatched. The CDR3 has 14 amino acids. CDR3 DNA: TGTGCCACCAGTGATGGGACAGGCGGCCAGCCCCAGCATTTT. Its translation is CATSDGTGGQPQHF.

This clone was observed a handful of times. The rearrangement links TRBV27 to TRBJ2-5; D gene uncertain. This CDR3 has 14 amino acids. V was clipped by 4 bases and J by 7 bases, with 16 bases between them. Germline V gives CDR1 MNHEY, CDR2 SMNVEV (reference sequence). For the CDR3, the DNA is TGTGCCAGCAGTTCGGTGGCAGCCCCAGGGACCCAGTACTTC. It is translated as CASSSVAAPGTQYF.

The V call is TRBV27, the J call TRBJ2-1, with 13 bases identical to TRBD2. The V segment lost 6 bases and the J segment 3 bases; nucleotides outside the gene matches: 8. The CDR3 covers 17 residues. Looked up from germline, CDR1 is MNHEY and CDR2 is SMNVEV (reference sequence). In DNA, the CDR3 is TGTGCCAGCAGGGGACTAGCGGGAACCACAAACTACAATGAGCAGTTCTTC. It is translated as CASRGLAGTTNYNEQFF.